The sequence of this TCR beta chain was determined in a study of cytomegalovirus exposure and HLA in healthy donors. The study, taken as a whole, reports: It was reported that the classifier diagnosed cytomegalovirus status with high specificity and sensitivity in both the original and validation cohorts. Most TCRs appeared rarely, but some public TCRs recurred in many donors.

Worth noting for this clone: The antigen is undetermined. Within the sample, other DNA sequences also encode this same CDR3.

Primers: 60 Vbeta forward and 13 Jbeta reverse. The data were produced by immunoSEQ multiplex PCR, yet TCRdb's version contains in-frame clones alone and is incomplete. Of about 160,000 clones listed, around 80% were seen once; the top ten hold about 5%. Sequencing was performed on PBMCs. This TCR derives from a woman aged 45-65 years in good health and CMV-seropositive.

The chain's CDR3 is CASSLQGAGTEAFF. CDR3 nucleotide sequence: TGTGCCAGCAGTCTACAGGGGGCAGGGACTGAAGCTTTCTTT. This rearrangement joins TRBV6-1 to TRBJ1-1, with 9 bases identical to TRBD1. Looked up from germline, CDR1 is MNHNS and CDR2 is SASEGT. V lost 5 bases, J lost 5 bases, and 6 bases stayed unmatched. CDR3 length: 14 amino acids.